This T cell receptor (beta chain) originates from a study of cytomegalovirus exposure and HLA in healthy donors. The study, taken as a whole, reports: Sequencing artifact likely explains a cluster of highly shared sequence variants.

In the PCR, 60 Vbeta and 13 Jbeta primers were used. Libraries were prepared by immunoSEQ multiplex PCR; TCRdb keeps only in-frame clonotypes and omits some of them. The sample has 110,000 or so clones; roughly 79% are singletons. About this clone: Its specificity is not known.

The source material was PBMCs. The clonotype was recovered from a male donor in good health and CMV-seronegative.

The CDR3 sequence is CAFLSLTGGLEHNEKLFF. The CDR3 DNA is TGTGCCTTCCTATCGTTGACGGGAGGATTGGAGCACAATGAAAAACTGTTTTTT. V gene TRBV30 combines with J gene TRBJ1-4; D is ambiguous. Trimming removed 7 bases from V and 5 bases from J, with 29 bases in between. Germline lookup yields CDR1 GTSNPN and CDR2 SVGIG (reference sequence). The CDR3 has 18 amino acids.